This T cell receptor beta chain was recorded in a study of prognosis after radiotherapy for stage I lung cancer. This clonotype was picked up a small number of times. A read error may produce the germline difference seen at one junction end. Two-round multiplex PCR on genomic DNA was the method by which TCR beta CDR3 was amplified. Primers specific to each TRBV and TRBJ gene were used in first-round PCR. From the multiplex PCR reads, TCRdb called clonotypes with MiXCR, one entry per CDR3 protein. Of around 11,000 distinct CDR3 sequences detected, roughly 51% appear once; the ten largest clones hold about 6.5%. This CDR3 region has 11 residues. The germline gives CDR1 MDHEN, CDR2 SYDVKM.

The TCR was taken from a donor aged 50 or older with non-small cell lung cancer. The genes are TRBV28 and TRBJ2-7, with D uncertain. The sequencing used PBMCs, collected before or after stereotactic body radiation therapy (not recorded which). The CDR3 sequence is CASSLLDEQYF. Here the CDR3 DNA reads TGTGCCAGCAGTTTATTAGACGAGCAGTACTTT.